These 21 T cell receptor beta chains share one sample of origin, sequenced in a study of cytomegalovirus exposure and HLA in healthy donors. Primers: 60 Vbeta forward and 13 Jbeta reverse. The repertoire was sequenced with immunoSEQ multiplex PCR; TCRdb's copy has only in-frame clones and lacks some. The sample holds under 200,000 clones; roughly 80% are singletons and the top ten take around 2.3%. Sample: PBMCs. The receptors shown here come from a male donor in good health and CMV-seronegative.

The chain carries TRBV2 and TRBJ2-7, with TRBD1 identical over 10 bases. After removal of 8 bases from V and 1 base from J, the junction contained 5 bases not matched to a gene. Germline CDR1 and CDR2: SNHLY and FYNNEI. This CDR3 comprises 14 residues. The CDR3 DNA reads TGTGCCAGCCTCTGGACAGGGGGTTCCTACGAGCAGTACTTC. Its protein is CASLWTGGSYEQYF.

The chain combines TRBV2 with TRBJ2-3; D is perhaps TRBD2 (6 bases). Deletions cut 6 bases from V and 1 base from J, with 11 bases between. Germline CDR1 reads SNHLY; CDR2 reads FYNNEI. The length of the CDR3 is 14 residues. The CDR3 DNA reads TGTGCCAGCAGGGGGGGTTTAGGCACAGATACGCAGTATTTT. Translating gives CASRGGLGTDTQYF.

The rearrangement uses TRBV6-6 and TRBJ1-1; D is undetermined. V was shortened by 6 bases and J by 1 base, with 9 bases between the two germline ends. The CDR3 has 13 residues. CDR1 MNHNY and CDR2 SVGAGI come from the germline V gene (reference sequence). The CDR3 DNA reads as TGTGCCAGCAGCCCCGTCCCGAACACTGAAGCTTTCTTT. Its translation is CASSPVPNTEAFF.

This sequence joins TRBV5-6 and TRBJ2-1; 13 bases align to TRBD2. V trimming: 4 bases; J trimming: 3 bases; junction bases outside the gene matches: 4. Germline V CDR1 and CDR2: SGHDT, YYEEEE. This CDR3 spans 16 amino acids. The CDR3 region is CASSQRLAGGYNEQFF. CDR3 nucleotides: TGTGCCAGCAGCCAACGACTAGCGGGGGGCTACAATGAGCAGTTCTTC.

V usage is TRBV7-9 and J usage is TRBJ1-2; TRBD1 is a possible D gene (6 bases). Germline-derived CDR1 and CDR2 are SEHNR and FQNEAQ (reference sequence). The CDR3 is 16 amino acids. The germline V and J ends were trimmed by 5 bases and 2 bases, with 18 bases remaining between them. CDR3 protein: CASSQLTGGPNYGYTF. As DNA, the CDR3 is TGTGCCAGCAGCCAATTGACGGGGGGCCCGAACTATGGCTACACCTTC.

The genes are TRBV5-1 and TRBJ2-1, with TRBD2 identical over 13 bases. The CDR3 covers 16 residues. CDR1 is SGHRS, CDR2 YFSETQ, per germline. V lost 3 bases and J lost 10; bases outside the gene matches: 10. CDR3 bases: TGCGCCAGCAGCTCCCGGACTAGCGGGGGTTTGGGGGAGCAGTTCTTC. Translation gives CASSSRTSGGLGEQFF.

This clone appeared a single time. V is TRBV18 and J is TRBJ1-1, with 7 bases aligning to TRBD1. CDR3 length: 14 residues. CDR1 is KGHSH and CDR2 is LQKENI in the germline V gene. Trimming removed 3 bases from V and 7 bases from J; junction bases left unmatched: 8. CDR3 residues: CASSPVGTAGEAFF. Here the CDR3 DNA reads TGTGCCAGCTCACCGGTCGGGACAGCCGGTGAAGCTTTCTTT.

This clone was seen just once. This chain links TRBV7-2 with TRBJ2-7, with 8 bases lining up with TRBD2. The trim removed 1 base at V and 4 bases at J, leaving 3 bases unmatched. In germline, CDR1 is SGHTA, CDR2 FQGNSA. This CDR3 has 14 residues. This CDR3 is CASSLGGGLYEQYF. CDR3 DNA: TGTGCCAGCAGCTTAGGCGGGGGGCTATACGAGCAGTACTTC.

The chain joins TRBV6-6 to TRBJ1-2; the D gene is possibly TRBD1 (6 bases). The V and J ends lost 7 bases and 4 bases respectively, with 19 bases between them. Germline V gene data show CDR1 as MNHNY and CDR2 as SVGAGI (reference sequence). The CDR3 contains 15 residues. As DNA, the CDR3 is TGTGCCAGCAACCCAACCGACAGGTCGGGCTATGGCTACACCTTC. It is translated as CASNPTDRSGYGYTF.

The genes are TRBV11-2 and TRBJ2-3; TRBD1 might be the D (5 bases). The V gene lost 5 bases and the J gene lost 4 bases, with 25 bases spanning the gap. Germline V gene lookup returns CDR1 SGHAT and CDR2 FQNNGV. This CDR3 contains 18 residues. The CDR3 is CASSELRVTGGAPDTQYF. CDR3 in DNA: TGTGCCAGCAGCGAACTCAGGGTTACGGGCGGCGCACCAGATACGCAGTATTTT. The complete variable domain, with remaining parts taken from reference TRBV11-2 and TRBJ2-3, reads EAGVAQSPRYKIIEKRQSVAFWCNPISGHATLYWYQQILGQGPKLLIQFQNNGVVDDSQLPKDRFSAERLKGVDSTLKIQPAKLEDSAVYLCASSELRVTGGAPDTQYFGPGTRLTVL.

The rearrangement uses TRBV30 and TRBJ1-1; the D is unclear. The CDR3 runs to 13 residues. V lost 1 base and J 4 bases, leaving 10 bases between the germline ends. Germline V gene data show CDR1 as GTSNPN and CDR2 as SVGIG (reference sequence). In DNA form, the CDR3 reads TGTGCCTGGAGTGGCTTCGAGGGCACTGAAGCTTTCTTT. Amino acid sequence: CAWSGFEGTEAFF.

The rearrangement links TRBV15 to TRBJ2-2; no definite D call. The germline CDR1 and CDR2 sequences are LNHNV and YYDKDF (reference sequence). This CDR3 region has 14 residues. Trimming took off 0 bases at V and 1 base at J, with 3 bases between the two ends. Here the CDR3 reads CATSRDRNTGELFF. The DNA for the CDR3 is TGTGCCACCAGCAGAGATCGGAACACCGGGGAGCTGTTTTTT.

The CDR3 loop is CASSGGGEGLRSYEQYF. The CDR3, as DNA: TGTGCCAGCAGCGGAGGGGGAGAGGGGCTGAGATCCTACGAGCAGTACTTC. This chain connects TRBV9 to TRBJ2-7; tentatively, D is TRBD1 (6 bases). This CDR3 contains 17 residues. Germline CDR1 reads SGDLS; CDR2 reads YYNGEE. V was pared by 3 bases and J by 1 base, with 20 bases between.

This chain links TRBV7-2 with TRBJ1-1, with a tentative D call TRBD1 (5 bases). The CDR3 contains 16 residues. The ends were cut back, 2 bases at V and 0 bases at J, with 13 bases in the middle. The V gene's germline CDR1 is SGHTA and CDR2 FQGNSA. The CDR3 bases are TGTGCCAGCAGCTTAAAGGGGATAGGGATGAACACTGAAGCTTTCTTT. This sequence encodes CASSLKGIGMNTEAFF.

The rearrangement joins TRBV5-4 to TRBJ2-3, with TRBD2 matching 11 bases. J was trimmed by 0 bases and V by 0 bases; bases with no gene match: 3. The CDR3 covers 17 residues. Germline CDR1 reads SGHNT; CDR2 reads YYREEE (reference sequence). The CDR3 reads CASSLATSGASTDTQYF. Here the CDR3 DNA reads TGTGCCAGCAGCTTGGCGACTAGCGGGGCTAGCACAGATACGCAGTATTTT. Combining the CDR3 with reference TRBV5-4 and TRBJ2-3 gives the whole variable domain ETGVTQSPTHLIKTRGQQVTLRCSSQSGHNTVSWYQQALGQGPQFIFQYYREEENGRGNFPPRFSGLQFPNYSSELNVNALELDDSALYLCASSLATSGASTDTQYFGPGTRLTVL.

This clone was recorded once. The chain couples TRBV7-2 to TRBJ2-5, with D possibly TRBD2 on 6 matching bases. The CDR3 consists of 14 residues. Trimming took 0 bases from V and 5 from J, leaving 10 bases between them. CDR1 is SGHTA, CDR2 FQGNSA, per germline. CDR3 nucleotide sequence: TGTGCCAGCAGCTTAGCCCGGGGGATGGAGACCCAGTACTTC. Its protein is CASSLARGMETQYF.

This chain links TRBV10-2 with TRBJ2-7; D perhaps matches TRBD1 (6 bases). With 7 bases removed from V and 1 base from J, the gap between germline ends came to 14 bases. Germline V gives CDR1 WSHSY, CDR2 SAAADI. This CDR3 has 14 amino acids. This chain's CDR3 is CASTETGESYEQYF. For the CDR3, the DNA is TGCGCCAGCACCGAGACAGGAGAATCCTACGAGCAGTACTTC.

The chain couples TRBV6-5 to TRBJ1-2; D remains ambiguous. The CDR3 totals 13 residues. Germline CDR1 MNHEY, CDR2 SVGAGI. V lost 5 bases and J lost 7, with 14 bases in between. DNA of the CDR3: TGTGCCAGCAGTAGGCGGGCGGCGTCTGGCTACACCTTC. Translated, it gives CASSRRAASGYTF.

The count of this clone is one. In DNA form, the CDR3 reads TGTGCCAGCAGCATTACAGGGGAGGGCAATCAGCCCCAGCATTTT. Protein sequence: CASSITGEGNQPQHF. The chain employs TRBV9 and TRBJ1-5; 7 bases fit TRBD1. Germline values: CDR1 SGDLS, CDR2 YYNGEE. This CDR3 region has 15 residues. V trimming: 4 bases; J trimming: 2 bases; junction bases outside the gene matches: 6.

The rearrangement links TRBV7-9 to TRBJ2-5; tentative D call: TRBD2 (6 bases). The germline V gene has CDR1 SEHNR and CDR2 FQNEAQ (reference sequence). This CDR3 contains 14 residues. V lost 2 bases to trimming and J lost 0 bases, with 7 bases between them. The CDR3 nucleotides read TGTGCCAGCAGCTTACGCGGGAACCAAGAGACCCAGTACTTC. It encodes CASSLRGNQETQYF. Drawing the rest from reference TRBV7-9 and TRBJ2-5, the complete variable domain is DTGVSQNPRHKITKRGQNVTFRCDPISEHNRLYWYRQTLGQGPEFLTYFQNEAQLEKSRLLSDRFSAERPKGSFSTLEIQRTEQGDSAMYLCASSLRGNQETQYFGPGTRLLVL.

This rearrangement joins TRBV2 to TRBJ1-3; no reliable D call. V shed 6 bases and J shed 0 bases, with 9 bases lying between them. The CDR3 is made up of 14 amino acids. Germline V CDR1 and CDR2: SNHLY, FYNNEI. For the CDR3, the DNA is TGTGCCAGCAGGAAGGAGCACTCTGGAAACACCATATATTTT. Protein product: CASRKEHSGNTIYF.